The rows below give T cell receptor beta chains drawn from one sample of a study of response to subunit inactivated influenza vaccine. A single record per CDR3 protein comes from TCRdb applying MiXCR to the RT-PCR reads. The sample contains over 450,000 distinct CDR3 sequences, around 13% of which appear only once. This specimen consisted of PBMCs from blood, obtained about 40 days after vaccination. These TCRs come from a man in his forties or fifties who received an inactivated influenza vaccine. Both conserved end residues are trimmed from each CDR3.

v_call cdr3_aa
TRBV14 ASSHWDSSYEQY
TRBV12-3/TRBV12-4 ASSLALPGNGGELF
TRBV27 ASSLQVVRGNEQF
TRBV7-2 ASSLVSGEWETQY
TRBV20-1 SARDGNRGGVYGYT
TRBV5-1 ASSSPTEKRGRETQY
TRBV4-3 ASSQDPGYYEQY
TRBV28 ASTQTAARTDTQY
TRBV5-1 ASSSQEGIYKNIQY
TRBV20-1 SAKQGFNEKLF
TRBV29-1 SVALGDEQF
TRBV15 ATSRDGAENEKLF
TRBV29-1 SVSPGGVEAF
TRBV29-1 SARTTGNREQF
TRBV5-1 ASSLERRSGQQY
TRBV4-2 ASSQQRELDTQY
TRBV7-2 ASSSTWNTEAF
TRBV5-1 ASSLGGGASNEQF
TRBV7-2 ASSPDRFNEKLF
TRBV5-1 ASREGTNTGELF
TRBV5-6 ASTTQGRSYEQY
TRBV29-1 SVDLGTSNTEAF
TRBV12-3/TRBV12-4 ASSTVLNTGELF
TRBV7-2 ASSPPVPTRLY
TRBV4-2 ASSRTTGLAGGPGDEQY
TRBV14 ASSPGLEIDTQY
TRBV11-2 ASRRTGVNEQF
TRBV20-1 SARDWDSNQPQH
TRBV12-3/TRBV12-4 ASSFAQSNQPQH
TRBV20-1 SAPLLAGGVYEQY
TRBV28 ASTGGGRGTGELF
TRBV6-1 ASSEGRGQGLDTQY
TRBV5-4 ASSLTGGGSYEQY
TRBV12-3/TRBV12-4 ASSLGGGGEQF
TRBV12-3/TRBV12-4 ASSFLARITDTQY
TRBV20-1 SARDRPSGELF
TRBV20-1 SARGMDYRGEQF
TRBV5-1 ASSPHEGSGYT
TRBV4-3 ASSQANRGRAEQF
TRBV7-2 ASSLLSLAVYNEQF
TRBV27 ASSFVDNSPLH
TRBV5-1 ASSPLVAGELEQY
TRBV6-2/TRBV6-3 ASSSGGMNTEAF
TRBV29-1 SVEASSYNEQF
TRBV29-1 SVDLGGAGTEAF
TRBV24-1 ATSESVYNEQF
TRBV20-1 SARRRRLAHIQETQY
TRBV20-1 SARRTPDSNQPQH
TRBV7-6 ASQGWEQETQY
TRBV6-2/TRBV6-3 ASSHGWRNEQF
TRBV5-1 ASSLAPQETQY